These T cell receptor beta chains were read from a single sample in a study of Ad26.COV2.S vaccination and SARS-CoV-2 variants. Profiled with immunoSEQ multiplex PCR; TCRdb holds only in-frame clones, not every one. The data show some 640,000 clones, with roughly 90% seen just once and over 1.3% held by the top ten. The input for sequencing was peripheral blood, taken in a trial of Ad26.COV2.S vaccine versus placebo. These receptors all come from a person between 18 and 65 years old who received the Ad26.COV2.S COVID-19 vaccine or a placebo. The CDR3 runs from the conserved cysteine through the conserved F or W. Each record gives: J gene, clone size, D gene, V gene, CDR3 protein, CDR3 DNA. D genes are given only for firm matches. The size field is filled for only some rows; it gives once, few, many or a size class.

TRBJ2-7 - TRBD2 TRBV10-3 CAIRLAGDSSYEQYF TGTGCCATCAGACTGGCGGGAGACTCTTCTTACGAGCAGTACTTC
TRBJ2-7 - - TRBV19 CASSIGGGSNSYEQYF TGTGCCAGTAGTATAGGCGGAGGGAGTAACTCCTACGAGCAGTACTTC
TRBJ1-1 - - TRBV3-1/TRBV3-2 CASSQEGGNTEAFF TGTGCCAGCAGCCAAGAAGGGGGGAACACTGAAGCTTTCTTT
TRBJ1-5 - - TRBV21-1 CASSKPQGTGSCNQPQHF TGTGCCAGCAGCAAACCACAAGGTACCGGGTCTTGCAATCAGCCCCAGCATTTT
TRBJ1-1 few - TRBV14 CASSQAVDGEAFF TGTGCCAGCAGCCAAGCTGTCGACGGTGAAGCTTTCTTT
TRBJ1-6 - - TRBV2 CASSEEYNSPLHF TGTGCCAGCAGTGAGGAGTATAATTCACCCCTCCACTTT
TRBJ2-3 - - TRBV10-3 CAISDPVRETQYF TGTGCCATCAGTGATCCTGTACGGGAGACGCAGTATTTT
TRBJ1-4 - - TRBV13 CASTTAGNEKLFF TGTGCCAGCACCACGGCCGGTAATGAAAAACTGTTTTTT
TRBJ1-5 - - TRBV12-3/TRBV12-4 CASSRAGEPQHF TGTGCCAGCAGCCGGGCTGGGGAGCCCCAGCATTTT
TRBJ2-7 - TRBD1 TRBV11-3 CASSLGPPDRGYEQYF TGTGCCAGCAGCTTAGGACCACCTGACAGGGGGTACGAGCAGTACTTC
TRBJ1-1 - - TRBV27 CASSRGNTEAFF TGTGCCAGCAGCAGGGGGAACACTGAAGCTTTCTTT
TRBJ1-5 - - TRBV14 CASRQRNRDLEYQEGNQPQHF TGTGCCAGCAGACAAAGGAACCGGGACCTCGAGTACCAAGAGGGCAATCAGCCCCAGCATTTT
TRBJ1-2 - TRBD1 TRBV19 CASSTPGQGAFYTF TGTGCCAGTAGTACACCGGGACAGGGGGCCTTCTACACCTTC
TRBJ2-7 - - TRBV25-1 CASREGGADEQYF TGTGCCAGCAGAGAGGGGGGGGCCGACGAGCAGTACTTC
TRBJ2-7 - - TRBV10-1 CASSATGDEQYF TGCGCCAGCAGTGCGACCGGCGACGAGCAGTACTTC
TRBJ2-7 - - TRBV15 CATSRVRASYEQYF TGTGCCACCAGCAGAGTTCGCGCTTCCTACGAGCAGTACTTC
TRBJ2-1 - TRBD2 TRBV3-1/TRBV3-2 CASSQGFSSGGTNEQFF TGTGCCAGCAGCCAAGGTTTTTCTAGCGGGGGTACCAATGAGCAGTTCTTC
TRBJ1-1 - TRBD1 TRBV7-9 CASSLVPLRGAEAFF TGTGCCAGCAGCTTAGTGCCCCTCAGGGGGGCTGAAGCTTTCTTT
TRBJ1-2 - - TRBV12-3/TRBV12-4 CASRRWGADGYTF TGTGCCAGCAGGAGGTGGGGGGCTGATGGCTACACCTTC
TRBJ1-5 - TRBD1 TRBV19 CASSQRGRGNQPQHF TGTGCCAGTAGTCAGAGGGGGCGCGGGAATCAGCCCCAGCATTTT
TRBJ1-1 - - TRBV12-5 CASGFERARNTEAFF TGTGCTAGTGGTTTCGAGAGGGCAAGGAACACTGAAGCTTTCTTT
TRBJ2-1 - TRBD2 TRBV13 CASSPALAGANEQFF TGTGCCAGCAGCCCGGCCTTAGCGGGAGCTAATGAGCAGTTCTTC
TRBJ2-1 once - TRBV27 CASRDSSINEQFF TGTGCCAGCCGGGACTCCTCGATCAATGAGCAGTTCTTC
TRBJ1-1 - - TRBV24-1 CATSDWDGREAFF TGTGCCACCAGTGACTGGGACGGAAGGGAGGCTTTCTTT
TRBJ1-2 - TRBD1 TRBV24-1 CATSESGQGELGYTF TGTGCCACCAGTGAGTCGGGACAGGGAGAACTCGGCTACACCTTC
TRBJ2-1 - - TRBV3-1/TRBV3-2 CASSRGTGHNEQFF TGTGCCAGCAGCCGAGGGACGGGCCACAATGAGCAGTTCTTC
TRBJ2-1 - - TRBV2 CASTPRGARGNEQFF TGTGCCAGCACCCCGCGGGGTGCGCGAGGGAATGAGCAGTTCTTC
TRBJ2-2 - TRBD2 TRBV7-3 CASSLGTSGIGTGELFF TGTGCCAGCAGCTTAGGGACTAGCGGCATAGGGACCGGGGAGCTGTTTTTT
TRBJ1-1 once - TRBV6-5 CASSAAEAGGTEAFF TGTGCCAGCAGCGCCGCGGAGGCGGGAGGCACTGAAGCTTTCTTT
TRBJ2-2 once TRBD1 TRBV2 CASSESLDRGEYGELFF TGTGCCAGCAGTGAAAGTTTGGACAGGGGGGAATACGGGGAGCTGTTTTTT
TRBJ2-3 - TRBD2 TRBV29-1 CSSRRDYTDTQYF TGCAGCTCCCGCCGGGACTACACAGATACGCAGTATTTT
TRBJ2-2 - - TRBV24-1 CATSDYLNTGELFF TGTGCCACCAGTGATTATCTTAACACCGGGGAGCTGTTTTTT
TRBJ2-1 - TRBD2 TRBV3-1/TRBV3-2 CASSQDLIGGAPLFF TGTGCCAGCAGCCAAGATCTTATCGGGGGGGCCCCTCTGTTCTTC
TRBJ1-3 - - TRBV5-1 CASSRWTEDSGNTIYF TGCGCCAGCAGCCGTTGGACGGAAGACTCTGGAAACACCATATATTTT
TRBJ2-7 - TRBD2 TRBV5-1 CASSPGLASYEQYF TGCGCCAGCAGCCCAGGACTAGCTTCGTACGAGCAGTACTTC
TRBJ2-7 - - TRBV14 CASSPFPPGSSYEQYF TGTGCCAGCAGCCCTTTCCCGCCAGGAAGCTCCTACGAGCAGTACTTC
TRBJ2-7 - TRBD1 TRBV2 CASSEVLGRGYSEQYF TGTGCCAGCAGTGAAGTTTTGGGCAGGGGGTATTCCGAGCAGTACTTC
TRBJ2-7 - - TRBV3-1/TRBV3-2 CASSHDGGPYEQYF TGTGCCAGCAGCCATGACGGGGGGCCCTACGAGCAGTACTTC
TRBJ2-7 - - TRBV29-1 CSVEDHQGSYEQYF TGCAGCGTTGAAGATCATCAGGGATCCTACGAGCAGTACTTC
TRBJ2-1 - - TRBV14 CASSQLNNEQFF TGTGCCAGCAGCCAGCTCAACAATGAGCAGTTCTTC
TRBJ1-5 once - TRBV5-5 CASSLEPGRPQHF TGTGCCAGCAGCTTAGAGCCCGGGCGGCCCCAGCATTTT